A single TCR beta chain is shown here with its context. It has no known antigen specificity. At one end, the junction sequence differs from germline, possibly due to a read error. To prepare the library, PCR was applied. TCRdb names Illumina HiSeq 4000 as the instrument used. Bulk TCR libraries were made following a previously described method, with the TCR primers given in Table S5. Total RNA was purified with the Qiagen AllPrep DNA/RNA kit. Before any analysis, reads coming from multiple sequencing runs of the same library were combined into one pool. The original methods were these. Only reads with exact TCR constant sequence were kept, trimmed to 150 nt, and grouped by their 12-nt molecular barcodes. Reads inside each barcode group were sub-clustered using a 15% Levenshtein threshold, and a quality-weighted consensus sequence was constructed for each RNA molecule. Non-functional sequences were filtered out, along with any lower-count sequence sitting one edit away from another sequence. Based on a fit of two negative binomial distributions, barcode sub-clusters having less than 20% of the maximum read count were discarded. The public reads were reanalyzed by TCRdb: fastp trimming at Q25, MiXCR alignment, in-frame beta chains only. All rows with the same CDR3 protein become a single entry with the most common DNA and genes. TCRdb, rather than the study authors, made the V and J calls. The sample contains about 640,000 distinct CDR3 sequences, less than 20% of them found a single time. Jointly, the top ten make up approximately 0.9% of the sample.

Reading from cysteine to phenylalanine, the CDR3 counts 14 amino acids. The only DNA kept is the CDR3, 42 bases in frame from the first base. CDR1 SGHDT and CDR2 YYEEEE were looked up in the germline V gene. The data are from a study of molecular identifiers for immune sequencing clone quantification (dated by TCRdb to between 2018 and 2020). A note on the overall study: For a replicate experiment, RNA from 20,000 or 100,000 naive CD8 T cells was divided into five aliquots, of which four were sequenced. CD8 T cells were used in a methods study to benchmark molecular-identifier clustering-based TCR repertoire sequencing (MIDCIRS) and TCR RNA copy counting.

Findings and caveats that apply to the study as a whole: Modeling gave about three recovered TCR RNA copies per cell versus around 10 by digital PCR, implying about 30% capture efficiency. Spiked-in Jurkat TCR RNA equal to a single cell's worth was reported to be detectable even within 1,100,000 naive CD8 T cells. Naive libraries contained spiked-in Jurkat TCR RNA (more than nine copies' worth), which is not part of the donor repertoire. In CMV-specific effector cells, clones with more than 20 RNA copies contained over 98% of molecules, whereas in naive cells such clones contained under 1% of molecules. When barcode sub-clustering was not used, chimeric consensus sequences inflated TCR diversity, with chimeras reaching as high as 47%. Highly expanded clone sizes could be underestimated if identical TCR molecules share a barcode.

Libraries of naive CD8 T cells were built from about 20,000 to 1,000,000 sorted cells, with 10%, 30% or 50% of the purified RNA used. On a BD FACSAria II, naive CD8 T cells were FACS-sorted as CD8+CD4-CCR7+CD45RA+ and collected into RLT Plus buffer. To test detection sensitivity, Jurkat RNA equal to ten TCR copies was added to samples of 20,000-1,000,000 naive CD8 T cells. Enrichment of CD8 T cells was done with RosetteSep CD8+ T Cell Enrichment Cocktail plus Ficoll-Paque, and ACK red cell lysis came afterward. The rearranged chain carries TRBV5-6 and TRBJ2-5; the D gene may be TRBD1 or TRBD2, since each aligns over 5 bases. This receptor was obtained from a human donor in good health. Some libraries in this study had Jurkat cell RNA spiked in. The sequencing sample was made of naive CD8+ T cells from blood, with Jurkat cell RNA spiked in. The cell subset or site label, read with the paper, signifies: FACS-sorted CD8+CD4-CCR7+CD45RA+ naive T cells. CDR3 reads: CVSSLVGDDGTQYF. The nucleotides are TGTGTCAGCAGCTTGGTGGGGGACGACGGGACCCAGTACTTC.